This TCR beta chain derives from a study of blood T cell repertoires in COVID-19. About the study: From the United States, Italy and Spain came samples of acute and convalescent COVID-19. Sample material is recorded as cDNA or gDNA derived from T cells, B-cell-depleted T cells, or PBMCs.

Germline values: CDR1 LGHDT, CDR2 YNNKEL (reference sequence). The CDR3 has 15 residues. The ends lost 4 bases at V and 1 base at J; junction bases unmatched: 4. Authors' analysis steps: Scientists estimated how many nucleated cells there were by amplifying reference gene primers. Sequencing was performed with immunoSEQ multiplex PCR; in TCRdb, only in-frame clones are kept and a portion is missing. The V and J calls and clone size come from that table; D and trimming were worked out from the DNA. The sample holds 55,000 to 75,000 clones, around nine tenths seen once. The chain couples TRBV3-1 (or the pseudogene TRBV3-2) to TRBJ1-1; TRBD1 matches 9 bases. This clonotype was obtained from a human donor with active COVID-19. The donor label of this sample is uncertain. The sequenced material came from peripheral blood. The CDR3 region is CASSRQGVWNTEAFF. Written as DNA, the CDR3 is TGTGCCAGCAGCCGACAGGGGGTATGGAACACTGAAGCTTTCTTT.